A selection of T cell receptor beta chains follows, all from one sample in a study of blood T cell repertoires in COVID-19. Generated by immunoSEQ multiplex PCR, the TCRdb table keeps only in-frame clones and is missing some. The repertoire includes fewer than 300,000 clones, about nine tenths of them detected once, and 1.1% sits in the top ten. The sample consisted of PBMCs or T cells enriched from blood (not recorded which). These receptors all stem from a woman in her twenties or thirties who had recovered from COVID-19. Both conserved end residues are part of each CDR3. A D gene is named only where the DNA matches it firmly. Size values are once, few and many counts, or a class for expanded clones, and some rows have none.

V: TRBV5-8
D: TRBD1
J: TRBJ1-2
size: -
CDR3: CASSLYADRGHTF
DNA: TGTGCCAGCAGCTTATACGCGGACAGGGGGCACACCTTC

V: TRBV2
D: -
J: TRBJ2-3
size: -
CDR3: CASSQTPTQRDTQYF
DNA: TGTGCCAGCAGTCAAACCCCTACCCAAAGAGATACGCAGTATTTT

V: TRBV9
D: -
J: TRBJ2-1
size: -
CDR3: CASSVVPRNEQFF
DNA: TGTGCCAGCAGCGTAGTACCTAGAAATGAGCAGTTCTTC

V: TRBV5-1
D: -
J: TRBJ2-6
size: -
CDR3: CASSSAGANVLTF
DNA: TGCGCCAGCAGCTCCGCTGGGGCCAACGTCCTGACTTTC

V: TRBV6-5
D: -
J: TRBJ2-7
size: -
CDR3: CASSSQVYEQYF
DNA: TGTGCCAGCAGTTCACAGGTCTACGAGCAGTACTTC

V: TRBV18
D: -
J: TRBJ1-2
size: -
CDR3: CASSGQEYNYGYTF
DNA: TGTGCCAGCTCAGGCCAGGAATATAACTATGGCTACACCTTC

V: TRBV16
D: TRBD1
J: TRBJ2-7
size: -
CDR3: CASSSTGIEQYF
DNA: TGTGCCAGCAGCTCGACAGGGATCGAGCAGTACTTC

V: TRBV30
D: -
J: TRBJ1-2
size: -
CDR3: CALQWGERSGYTF
DNA: TGTGCCCTCCAATGGGGGGAAAGATCTGGCTACACCTTC

V: TRBV5-8
D: -
J: TRBJ1-5
size: -
CDR3: CASSSRAGEGSQHF
DNA: TGTGCCAGCAGCAGCCGGGCAGGGGAAGGGTCCCAGCATTTT

V: TRBV28
D: TRBD1
J: TRBJ2-7
size: -
CDR3: CASSPPSGGNEQYF
DNA: TGTGCCAGCAGCCCCCCCTCAGGGGGTAACGAGCAGTACTTC

V: TRBV6-4
D: -
J: TRBJ2-3
size: -
CDR3: CASSVSGTDTQYF
DNA: TGTGCCAGCAGTGTGAGTGGCACAGATACGCAGTATTTT

V: TRBV28
D: TRBD1
J: TRBJ1-6
size: -
CDR3: CASSLGQHYNSPLHF
DNA: TGTGCCAGCAGTTTGGGACAGCACTATAATTCACCCCTCCACTTT

V: TRBV30
D: TRBD1
J: TRBJ2-7
size: -
CDR3: CAWKQGTYEQYF
DNA: TGTGCCTGGAAACAGGGGACCTACGAGCAGTACTTC

V: TRBV28
D: -
J: TRBJ2-2
size: once
CDR3: CASRGLGGGTGELFF
DNA: TGTGCCAGCAGGGGACTAGGGGGCGGCACCGGGGAGCTGTTTTTT

V: TRBV9
D: TRBD2
J: TRBJ2-7
size: -
CDR3: CASSGTSGSPHEQYF
DNA: TGTGCCAGCAGCGGAACTAGCGGGAGTCCTCATGAGCAGTACTTC

V: TRBV11-2
D: -
J: TRBJ2-1
size: -
CDR3: CASSLLRLAISNEQFF
DNA: TGTGCCAGCAGCTTATTACGTCTAGCGATATCCAATGAGCAGTTCTTC

V: TRBV18
D: -
J: TRBJ1-3
size: -
CDR3: CASSPTLGADSGNTIYF
DNA: TGTGCCAGCTCACCCACCTTAGGGGCCGACTCTGGAAACACCATATATTTT

V: TRBV28
D: TRBD2
J: TRBJ2-2
size: once
CDR3: CASIRLAGGNTGELFF
DNA: TGTGCCAGCATTAGGCTAGCGGGAGGAAACACCGGGGAGCTGTTTTTT

V: TRBV9
D: -
J: TRBJ2-1
size: -
CDR3: CASSVEGRANNEQFF
DNA: TGTGCCAGCAGCGTAGAAGGGAGAGCGAACAATGAGCAGTTCTTC

V: TRBV5-4
D: -
J: TRBJ2-4
size: -
CDR3: CASSLSGGDWAKNIQYF
DNA: TGTGCCAGCAGCTTGTCTGGTGGGGACTGGGCCAAAAACATTCAGTACTTC

V: TRBV30
D: TRBD2
J: TRBJ2-1
size: once
CDR3: CAWSILGRASEQFF
DNA: TGTGCCTGGAGTATTCTCGGGAGGGCCTCTGAGCAGTTCTTC

V: TRBV7-9
D: TRBD1
J: TRBJ1-2
size: -
CDR3: CASSWGQDNYGYTF
DNA: TGTGCCAGCAGTTGGGGACAGGACAACTATGGCTACACCTTC

V: TRBV5-4
D: -
J: TRBJ1-1
size: few
CDR3: CASSLGGADTEAFF
DNA: TGTGCCAGCAGCTTGGGAGGCGCGGACACTGAAGCTTTCTTT

V: TRBV18
D: -
J: TRBJ1-2
size: -
CDR3: CASSARTDPYGYTF
DNA: TGTGCCAGCTCAGCTCGGACAGATCCCTATGGCTACACCTTC

V: TRBV19
D: TRBD2
J: TRBJ2-1
size: -
CDR3: CASKVRAGRNEQFF
DNA: TGTGCCAGTAAGGTGCGGGCCGGGAGGAATGAGCAGTTCTTC

V: TRBV7-9
D: -
J: TRBJ1-1
size: -
CDR3: CASSLAQLMNTEAFF
DNA: TGTGCCAGCAGCTTAGCACAGCTCATGAACACTGAAGCTTTCTTT

V: TRBV4-3
D: TRBD1
J: TRBJ1-2
size: -
CDR3: CASSQEGETGGYGYTF
DNA: TGCGCCAGCAGCCAAGAGGGCGAGACAGGGGGGTATGGCTACACCTTC

V: TRBV19
D: -
J: TRBJ2-3
size: -
CDR3: CASSPTAPGMADTQYF
DNA: TGTGCCAGTAGCCCAACGGCTCCCGGGATGGCAGATACGCAGTATTTT

V: TRBV11-1
D: -
J: TRBJ1-1
size: -
CDR3: CASSIGQIVTNTEAFF
DNA: TGTGCCAGCAGCATCGGACAGATAGTGACGAACACTGAAGCTTTCTTT

V: TRBV7-9
D: -
J: TRBJ2-6
size: -
CDR3: CAIPQGDRGANVLTF
DNA: TGTGCCATTCCGCAGGGTGACAGGGGGGCCAACGTCCTGACTTTC

V: TRBV18
D: TRBD1
J: TRBJ2-2
size: once
CDR3: CASSADRSGELFF
DNA: TGTGCCAGCTCAGCGGACAGGTCCGGGGAGCTGTTTTTT

V: TRBV13
D: TRBD1
J: TRBJ2-1
size: -
CDR3: CASSFTGVNEQFF
DNA: TGTGCCAGCAGCTTTACAGGGGTCAATGAGCAGTTCTTC